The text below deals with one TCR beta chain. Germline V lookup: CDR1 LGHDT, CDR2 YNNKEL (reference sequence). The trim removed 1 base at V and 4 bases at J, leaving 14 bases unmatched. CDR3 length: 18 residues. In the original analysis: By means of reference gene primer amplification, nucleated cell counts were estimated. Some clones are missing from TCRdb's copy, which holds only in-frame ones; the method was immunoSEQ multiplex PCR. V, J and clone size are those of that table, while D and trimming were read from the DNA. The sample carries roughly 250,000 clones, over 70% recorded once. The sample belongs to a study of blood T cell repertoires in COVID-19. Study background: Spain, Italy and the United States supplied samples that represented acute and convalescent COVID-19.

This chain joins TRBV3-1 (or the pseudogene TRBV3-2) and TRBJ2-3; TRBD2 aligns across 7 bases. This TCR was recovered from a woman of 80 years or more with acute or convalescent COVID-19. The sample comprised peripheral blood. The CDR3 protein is CASSQVVLAAPGADTQYF. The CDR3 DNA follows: TGTGCCAGCAGCCAAGTGGTTCTAGCGGCCCCAGGTGCAGATACGCAGTATTTT.